This TCR beta chain derives from a study of neurological immune-mediated disorders. The time point denotes: longitudinal time-point 1 (baseline). The authors made cDNA by 5'RACE with 10-nucleotide random UMIs. TCRdb independently ran MiXCR on the 5' RACE reads; one entry per CDR3 protein. The table has some 37,000 distinct CDR3 sequences, about 3.3% seen once; the top ten hold around 7.7%. This clonotype was seen ten or more times. The specimen was PBMCs. The clonotype was recovered from a woman in her fifties or sixties with multiple sclerosis.

Written as DNA, the CDR3 is TGCGCCAGCAGCTTGGAAGTGTTTGCGGGGAGCTCCTACAATGAGCAGTTCTTC. Protein product: CASSLEVFAGSSYNEQFF. The V and J genes are TRBV5-1 and TRBJ2-1; tentative D call: TRBD2 (6 bases). V shed 0 bases and J shed 0 bases, with 16 bases lying between them. The CDR3 consists of 18 residues. Per germline, CDR1 SGHRS and CDR2 YFSETQ.